Shown below are 4 T cell receptor beta chains from a single sample sequenced in a study of T cell responses to AZD1222 COVID-19 vaccine. Some clones are missing from TCRdb's copy, which holds only in-frame ones; the method was immunoSEQ multiplex PCR. The profile shows 100,000 to 150,000 clones, around 90% of them singletons. The material was peripheral blood, obtained on day 0 of AZD1222 vaccination. All receptors derive from an adult in good health.

This chain uses TRBV19 with TRBJ2-3, with 8 bases aligning to TRBD1. The CDR3 is 15 amino acids. J lost 0 bases, V lost 5 bases, and 4 bases had no gene match. CDR1 is LNHDA, CDR2 SQIVND, per germline (reference sequence). In nucleotides, the CDR3 is TGTGCCAGTAGTTTGGACAGGGCCAGCACAGATACGCAGTATTTT. Its translation is CASSLDRASTDTQYF. The full variable domain, completed using reference TRBV19 and TRBJ2-3, is DGGITQSPKYLFRKEGQNVTLSCEQNLNHDAMYWYRQDPGQGLRLIYYSQIVNDFQKGDIAEGYSVSREKKESFPLTVTSAQKNPTAFYLCASSLDRASTDTQYFGPGTRLTVL.

V is TRBV15 and J is TRBJ2-7, with 8 bases aligning to TRBD1. Germline V gene sequence: CDR1 LNHNV, CDR2 YYDKDF (reference sequence). Losses at the gene ends were 0 bases for V and 6 bases for J; bases not matched to a gene: 10. CDR3 length: 16 residues. CDR3 nucleotide sequence: TGTGCCACCAGCAGAGATCGGGGGACAGGCACGATCGAGCAGTACTTC. Its translation is CATSRDRGTGTIEQYF.

The chain links TRBV24-1 to TRBJ2-3, with TRBD2 matching over 12 bases. Losses at the gene ends were 4 bases for V and 8 bases for J; bases not matched to a gene: 9. This CDR3 contains 16 residues. CDR1 and CDR2 (germline): KGHDR, SFDVKD. Here the CDR3 DNA reads TGTGCCACCAGTGAGGGGAGACTAGCGGGAGTCGTTACGCAGTATTTT. It is translated as CATSEGRLAGVVTQYF.

This sequence joins TRBV6-5 and TRBJ1-2; 10 bases agree with TRBD1. The CDR3 loop spans 14 amino acids. From germline, CDR1 is MNHEY and CDR2 SVGAGI. V shed 8 bases and J 8 bases; nucleotides not matched to a gene: 11. The CDR3 is CASGSGTGVRGYTF. CDR3 nucleotides: TGTGCCAGCGGATCCGGGACAGGGGTGAGAGGCTACACCTTC.